The clone carrying this TCR beta chain was observed once. The antigen is unknown. The data were obtained in a study of cytomegalovirus exposure and HLA in healthy donors. Overall study: Most genotyped donors, roughly 80% of 350 to 500, had Caucasian-associated genetic ancestry. General study findings and limits: More clonal expansion characterized HLA-associated TCR beta chains than equally common others in a later analysis. In a later analysis, CMV-associated beta chains were mostly HLA-associated, it appeared. It is likely that the observed cluster of highly shared sequence variants was a sequencing artifact.

The CDR3 sequence is 13 residues long. V was clipped by 1 base and J by 4 bases; unmatched bases: 0. Germline V gives CDR1 SGHTA, CDR2 FQGNSA. Researchers ran the PCR with 60 Vbeta and 13 Jbeta primers. Profiling relied on immunoSEQ multiplex PCR, and the TCRdb table lists in-frame clones only, not all of them. The sample consists of 90,000 to 100,000 clones, nearly 70% of them appearing once. This chain connects TRBV7-2 to TRBJ1-2, with 7 bases lining up with TRBD1. This clonotype was sampled from a man aged 45-60 years in good health and CMV-seronegative. The sample consisted of PBMCs. The CDR3 DNA reads TGTGCCAGCAGCTTAGGGACAGGCTATGGCTACACCTTC. Translating it yields CASSLGTGYGYTF. Full variable domain (rest looked up from reference TRBV7-2 and TRBJ1-2): GAGVSQSPSNKVTEKGKDVELRCDPISGHTALYWYRQSLGQGLEFLIYFQGNSAPDKSGLPSDRFSAERTGGSVSTLTIQRTQQEDSAVYLCASSLGTGYGYTFGSGTRLTVV.